This T cell receptor beta chain was captured by sequencing in a study of response to subunit inactivated influenza vaccine. With V trimmed by 2 bases and J by 1 base, 12 bases remained unmatched. The CDR3 extends over 18 amino acids. CDR1 and CDR2 from the germline V gene are LGHNA and YNFKEQ. The study's findings and limits: The authors put forward the suggestion that each seasonal influenza vaccination may bring in only a limited number of new T cells.

This clonotype was counted at least ten times. As yet, its antigen is unknown. Using its own MiXCR run on the RT-PCR reads, TCRdb lists one record per CDR3 protein. The sample has under 550,000 distinct CDR3 sequences, 6% to 9% seen once; the top ten hold 10% to 15%. Sample: PBMCs from blood, taken 23 to 25 months after vaccination. The chain joins TRBV4-2 to TRBJ2-3; 7 bases line up with TRBD1. The TCR comes from a man aged 50 to 69 who received an inactivated influenza vaccine. In DNA, the CDR3 is TGTGCCAGCAGCCAACAACTTCCGACAGGGTCTGGCACAGATACGCAGTATTTT. It yields the protein CASSQQLPTGSGTDTQYF.